The clone carrying this T cell receptor (beta chain) has a count of ten or more. The antigen remains unidentified. The data were obtained in a study of T-cell reconstitution after alpha-beta-depleted transplantation in children. The study's findings and limits: Recipient T cells and thymic progenitors that survived gave rise to the high TCRbeta diversity observed at day 60 in some patients. After one year, T-cell counts and TCRbeta diversity mostly came from new T cells. Expanded graft clones, several hundred of them, were reportedly the source of alpha-beta T cells about two months after transplant.

The TCRbeta library was prepared with unique molecular identifiers. Via MiXCR, TCRdb re-called the PCR reads, giving one row per CDR3 protein. The sample consists of around 250,000 distinct CDR3 sequences, roughly 8.2% of them appearing once. This CDR3 contains 13 residues. Trimming left V 2 bases short and J 6 bases short, with 7 bases between. The sequence was obtained from a male patient between 5 and 17 years old who had a stem cell transplant for acute lymphoblastic leukemia, so the T cells may come from the graft donor. The rearrangement uses TRBV12-3 or TRBV12-4 and TRBJ2-2; D unclear. This specimen consisted of PBMCs, mostly from graft donor cells, obtained 180 days after TCRalphabeta/CD19-depleted stem cell transplant. In nucleotides, the CDR3 is TGTGCCAGCAGTTTAATAAGGGCCGGGGAGCTGTTTTTT. It encodes CASSLIRAGELFF.